Listed below are T cell receptor beta chains from one sample, sequenced in a study of cytotoxic CD8 clonotypes in ibrutinib-treated CLL. Clones were sequenced by immunoSEQ multiplex PCR, and TCRdb holds only the in-frame ones, with some missing. The sample yields some 92,000 clones, roughly three quarters seen once. The sample consisted of PBMCs, taken after 24 months of ibrutinib treatment. Receptors originate from a human donor with chronic lymphocytic leukemia. CDR3s include the opening cysteine and the closing phenylalanine or tryptophan. D genes are given only for firm matches. The size field is filled for only some rows; it gives once, few, many or a size class.

v_gene	j_gene	abundance	d_gene	CDR3nt	CDR3aa
TRBV7-2	TRBJ2-5	.	.	TGTGCCAGCAGCCGCGAGACGGGAACGGGGACCCAGTACTTC	CASSRETGTGTQYF
TRBV6-1	TRBJ2-7	.	.	TGTGCCAGCAGTTTTACGGGGGGCGGCGAGCAGTACTTC	CASSFTGGGEQYF
TRBV19	TRBJ2-1	.	.	TGTGCCAGCGGCCCGGGCTGGACGCGCGGCGAGCAGTTCTTC	CASGPGWTRGEQFF
TRBV2	TRBJ2-7	.	.	TGTGCCAGCAGTGAAAACCCGGGAATCATCTACGAGCAGTACTTC	CASSENPGIIYEQYF
TRBV9	TRBJ1-2	.	TRBD1	TGTGCCAGCAGCGTAGTAGGACAGGGAAACTATGGCTACACCTTC	CASSVVGQGNYGYTF
TRBV5-5	TRBJ1-1	few	.	TGTGCCAGCAGCTTGGAACCAGGGAGCACTGAAGCTTTCTTT	CASSLEPGSTEAFF
TRBV6-1	TRBJ1-1	.	.	TGTGCCAGCAGTTCAGGCGGTGAAGCTTTCTTT	CASSSGGEAFF
TRBV19	TRBJ1-4	once	.	TGTGCCAGTAGTATAGATTCTCCGGGCCTCGGCGAAAAACTGTTTTTT	CASSIDSPGLGEKLFF
TRBV6-5	TRBJ1-2	once	.	TGTGCCAGCAGTTACTCGATAGGAAACTATGGCTACACCTTC	CASSYSIGNYGYTF
TRBV7-8	TRBJ2-1	.	TRBD2	TGTGCCAGCATCGGGACTAGCGGCTCCTACAATGAGCAGTTCTTC	CASIGTSGSYNEQFF
TRBV5-1	TRBJ2-7	.	.	TGCGCCAGCAGCCAAGACGGATTTGGAGAGCAGTACTTC	CASSQDGFGEQYF
TRBV5-6	TRBJ2-7	.	.	TGTGCCAGCAACCTACGAGGGGGATTAGGCTACGAGCAGTACTTC	CASNLRGGLGYEQYF
TRBV19	TRBJ2-1	.	TRBD2	TGTGCCAGTAGTAGCACTAGCGGGAGGCGGAATGAGCAGTTCTTC	CASSSTSGRRNEQFF
TRBV9	TRBJ2-2	.	.	TGTGCCAGCAGCGTGAGGACAGCAACGACCGGGGAGCTGTTTTTT	CASSVRTATTGELFF
TRBV30	TRBJ1-4	.	.	TGTGCCTGGAGTGAAGAGCGCCGAGCGAGGGAAAAACTGTTTTTT	CAWSEERRAREKLFF
TRBV4-1	TRBJ2-5	.	.	TGCGCCAGCAGTCCCAGCTTATGGGAGACCCAGTACTTC	CASSPSLWETQYF
TRBV6-5	TRBJ2-7	.	.	TGTGCCAGCAGTGCAAAGTACGAGCAGTACTTC	CASSAKYEQYF
TRBV6-1	TRBJ2-1	once	TRBD2	TGTGCCAGCAGTGAAGTCCGCGGGAGTATGGATGAGCAGTTCTTC	CASSEVRGSMDEQFF
TRBV18	TRBJ1-1	.	TRBD1	TGTGCCAGCTCAGGACAGGGCCCGGGGAACACTGAAGCTTTCTTT	CASSGQGPGNTEAFF
TRBV14	TRBJ1-2	.	.	TGTGCCAGCAGTCGGACGAGGAGTAATGGCTACACCTTC	CASSRTRSNGYTF
TRBV28	TRBJ2-3	few	.	TGTGCCCTCGGGGGCAGTCGCACAGATACGCAGTATTTT	CALGGSRTDTQYF
TRBV29-1	TRBJ1-1	.	.	TGCAGCGTTGAAGGAGGGGGGAACACTGAAGCTTTCTTT	CSVEGGGNTEAFF